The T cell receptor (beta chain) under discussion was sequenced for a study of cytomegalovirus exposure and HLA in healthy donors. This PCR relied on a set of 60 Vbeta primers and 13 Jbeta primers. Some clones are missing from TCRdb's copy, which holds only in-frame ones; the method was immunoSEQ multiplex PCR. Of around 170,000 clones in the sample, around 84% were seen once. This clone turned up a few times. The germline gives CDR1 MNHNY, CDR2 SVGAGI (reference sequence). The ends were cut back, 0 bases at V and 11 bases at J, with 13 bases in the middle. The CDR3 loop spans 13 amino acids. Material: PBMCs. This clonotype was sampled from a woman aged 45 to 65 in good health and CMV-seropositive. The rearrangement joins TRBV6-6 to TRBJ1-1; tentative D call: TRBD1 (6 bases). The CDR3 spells CASSYSPNREAFF. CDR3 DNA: TGTGCCAGCAGTTACTCCCCAAACAGGGAGGCTTTCTTT.